Many counts were recorded for the clone carrying this T cell receptor beta chain. During its preparation, the TCRbeta library received unique molecular identifiers. TCRdb ran MiXCR on the PCR reads and lists one entry per CDR3 protein. The data contain some 640,000 distinct CDR3 sequences, around 17% of them seen just once; the ten biggest clones take up 1.1%. This sample is drawn from a study of T-cell reconstitution after alpha-beta-depleted transplantation in children. The clonotype comes from a human donor who donated a stem cell graft to a child with acute myeloid leukemia. The sample in question was PBMCs from the stem cell graft donor, obtained from the stem cell graft.

The DNA of the CDR3 is TGCAGCGTTTCTTCCCGGGACAGGATCACAGATACGCAGTATTTT. Protein sequence: CSVSSRDRITDTQYF. This sequence joins TRBV29-1 and TRBJ2-3; 8 bases match TRBD1. The CDR3 runs 15 residues. Losses at the gene ends were 5 bases for V and 2 bases for J; bases not matched to a gene: 9. Germline V gene sequence: CDR1 SQVTM, CDR2 ANQGSEA.